This T cell receptor beta chain was captured by sequencing in a study of monozygotic twins with inflammatory bowel disease. Study results and caveats: Twins classed as concordant or discordant showed no difference in repertoire similarity, possibly from limited power. IBD patients shared fewer clonotypes with other individuals than healthy twins, especially patients with disease activity signs. T cell subtypes were not distinguishable in this analysis.

Template switching added UMIs carrying a 6-nucleotide sample barcode. Following a re-call of the 5' RACE reads, TCRdb has one entry per CDR3 protein and lacks DNA. In total, the table holds 400,000 to 500,000 distinct CDR3 sequences. Comment on this clonotype: Its target is not known.

This CDR3 has 15 residues. The V gene's germline CDR1 is SGDLS and CDR2 YYNGEE. The chain employs TRBV9 and TRBJ2-3; the D call of TRBD1 rests on TCRdb alone, since no DNA is present to check it. The clonotype comes from a human donor with ulcerative colitis or Crohn's disease, or a healthy co-twin of an affected twin (not recorded which). The sample consisted of blood. CDR3 protein: CASSVGSGTTDTQYF.